This entry features one TCR beta chain sequence. Germline V CDR1 and CDR2: MNHEY, SVGAGI. The CDR3 sequence is 14 residues long. The V end lost 2 bases, the J end lost 8 bases, and 15 bases lay between the germline ends. The sample is drawn from a study of blood T cell repertoires in COVID-19. Across the whole study: Italy, Spain and the United States were the sources of the convalescent and acute COVID-19 samples.

In the original processing: Amplifying reference gene primers gave estimates of nucleated cell counts. Profiling relied on immunoSEQ multiplex PCR, and the TCRdb table lists in-frame clones only, not all of them. D and trimming come from the DNA, and the V and J calls and clone size come from that table. The table lists under 200,000 clones, approximately 82% of them singletons. Participants were aged about 18 to 95 years, lived in about two dozen US areas, and enrolled virtually. Assignments of participants to cohorts depended upon their own reported clinical history. The origin of this receptor is a woman aged 55 to 70 with acute COVID-19. This chain uses TRBV6-5 with TRBJ1-1; no clear D. The sample taken for sequencing was PBMCs or T cells enriched from blood (not recorded which). The CDR3 loop is CASSYMAGKWEAFF. CDR3 nucleotides: TGTGCCAGCAGTTACATGGCGGGGAAATGGGAAGCTTTCTTT.